The 21 T cell receptor beta chains below come from one sample, sequenced in a study of cytomegalovirus exposure and HLA in healthy donors (dated by TCRdb to about 2017). Libraries were prepared through the immunoSEQ multiplex PCR assay. TCRdb retrieved this table from immuneACCESS and kept in-frame rearrangements only. Not all clones are present; in checked studies, unresolved V genes account for under half, and no reason is known for the remainder. The sample includes 200,000 to 250,000 clones, with roughly 83% observed a single time. The top ten clones comprise over 13% of the sample. Sequenced input: PBMCs. All receptors come from a woman aged 30 to 39 in good health and CMV-seropositive.

The V call is TRBV19, the J call TRBJ2-1; 9 nucleotides agree with TRBD2. V lost 6 bases and J lost 1; bases outside the gene matches: 4. Germline loops: CDR1 LNHDA, CDR2 SQIVND (reference sequence). The CDR3 contains 15 residues. In DNA, the CDR3 is TGTGCCAGTAGGACGCGGGAGGGGTCCTACAATGAGCAGTTCTTC. This gives the protein CASRTREGSYNEQFF.

V usage is TRBV2 and J usage is TRBJ2-1; 8 bases align to TRBD2. This CDR3 spans 11 amino acids. J lost 9 bases, V lost 7 bases, and 2 bases had no gene match. Germline loops: CDR1 SNHLY, CDR2 FYNNEI. CDR3: CASNLAGEQFF. As DNA, the CDR3 is TGTGCCAGCAATCTAGCGGGTGAGCAGTTCTTC.

The chain joins TRBV18 to TRBJ2-7, with D tentatively TRBD1 or TRBD2 (5 bases each). The CDR3 loop spans 13 amino acids. CDR1 KGHSH and CDR2 LQKENI come from the germline V gene. V lost 6 bases to trimming and J lost 9 bases, with 18 bases between them. The CDR3 protein is CASSLDNRGGQYF. The CDR3 coding sequence is TGTGCCAGCTCCCTGGACAACCGGGGTGGGCAGTACTTC.

V gene TRBV7-9 combines with J gene TRBJ2-2; possible D gene TRBD2, 5 bases. Trimming stripped 5 bases from V and 1 base from J, with 17 bases between. The length of the CDR3 is 17 residues. CDR1 and CDR2 (germline): SEHNR, FQNEAQ (reference sequence). This CDR3 is CASSLFPGRENTGELFF. CDR3 nucleotides: TGTGCCAGCAGCCTTTTCCCTGGACGGGAGAACACCGGGGAGCTGTTTTTT.

The V and J genes are TRBV25-1 and TRBJ2-1; TRBD2 aligns across 8 bases. Trimming cost V 2 bases and J 6 bases; bases outside gene matches: 6. CDR3 length equals 15 residues. From germline, CDR1 is MGHDK and CDR2 SYGVNS. CDR3 sequence reads: CASSEEGLAGNEQFF. In DNA, the CDR3 is TGTGCCAGCAGTGAAGAAGGACTAGCTGGCAATGAGCAGTTCTTC.

The V gene is TRBV4-3, the J gene TRBJ2-3; possibly TRBD2 for D (6 bases). Between the trimmed V and J ends, which lost 0 bases and 1 base, there was a span of 14 bases. Germline V lookup: CDR1 LGHNA, CDR2 YSLEER. The length of the CDR3 is 17 residues. The CDR3 protein is CASSQDSLAGRTDTQYF. The CDR3 DNA follows: TGCGCCAGCAGCCAAGATTCGTTGGCGGGACGCACAGATACGCAGTATTTT.

The V call is TRBV6-1, the J call TRBJ1-4, with TRBD1 matching over 9 bases. After removal of 1 base from V and 5 bases from J, the junction contained 5 bases not matched to a gene. Per germline, CDR1 MNHNS and CDR2 SASEGT. This CDR3 is built from 16 residues. Written as DNA, the CDR3 is TGTGCCAGCAGTGAAGTCCCGGGACAGGGAAATGAAAAACTGTTTTTT. It yields the protein CASSEVPGQGNEKLFF.

The V and J genes are TRBV10-3 and TRBJ2-1; D gene uncertain. With 7 bases removed from V and 9 bases from J, the gap between germline ends came to 16 bases. CDR1 is ENHRY and CDR2 is SYGVKD in the germline V gene. The CDR3 is 13 residues long. In nucleotides, the CDR3 is TGTGCCATCACCCATCCCGGTCGGAGTGAGCAGTTCTTC. It is translated as CAITHPGRSEQFF.

The CDR3 coding sequence is TGTGCCAGCAGTTTTGACGCTAGCGGGAATTACGAGCAGTACTTC. Amino acid sequence: CASSFDASGNYEQYF. V usage is TRBV28 and J usage is TRBJ2-7; 9 bases align to TRBD2. Germline-derived CDR1 and CDR2 are MDHEN and SYDVKM. Unmatched junction bases numbered 7, after V lost 3 bases and J lost 4 bases. The CDR3 covers 15 residues.

The V call is TRBV4-1, the J call TRBJ2-2, with D tentatively TRBD1 or TRBD2 (5 bases each). Germline V gene data show CDR1 as MGHRA and CDR2 as YSYEKL. This CDR3 has 17 amino acids. Trimming shortened V by 4 bases and J by 4 bases, and 19 bases separated the two germline ends. The CDR3 loop is CASSLEPGPTPTGELFF. CDR3 sequence (DNA): TGCGCCAGCAGCCTAGAACCGGGACCGACGCCCACCGGGGAGCTGTTTTTT.

The rearrangement links TRBV10-1 to TRBJ1-2; possibly TRBD1 for D (5 bases). CDR3 length: 15 amino acids. V dropped 6 bases and J dropped 3 bases, with 17 bases sitting between them. Germline values: CDR1 WNHNN, CDR2 SYGVQD (reference sequence). This CDR3 is CASSERRDGHYGYTF. In DNA form, the CDR3 reads TGCGCCAGCAGCGAACGCAGGGATGGGCACTATGGCTACACCTTC.

The chain links TRBV7-2 to TRBJ2-7; 9 nucleotides line up with TRBD2. Germline V gene sequence: CDR1 SGHTA, CDR2 FQGNSA. V trimming: 5 bases; J trimming: 2 bases; junction bases outside the gene matches: 4. The CDR3 length is 14 residues. CDR3 residues: CASSPRLAAYEQYF. CDR3 sequence (DNA): TGTGCCAGCAGCCCCAGACTAGCGGCCTACGAGCAGTACTTC.

The V and J genes are TRBV11-2 and TRBJ2-7; D is possibly TRBD1 (6 bases). The germline gives CDR1 SGHAT, CDR2 FQNNGV. The CDR3 has 12 residues. The V gene lost 4 bases and the J gene lost 4 bases, with 8 bases spanning the gap. In nucleotides, the CDR3 is TGTGCCAGCAGCTCACAGGGTTACGAGCAGTACTTC. It specifies CASSSQGYEQYF. Looking up the rest from reference TRBV11-2 and TRBJ2-7 gives the full variable domain: EAGVAQSPRYKIIEKRQSVAFWCNPISGHATLYWYQQILGQGPKLLIQFQNNGVVDDSQLPKDRFSAERLKGVDSTLKIQPAKLEDSAVYLCASSSQGYEQYFGPGTRLTVT.

The chain employs TRBV18 and TRBJ2-7; D is uncertain. This CDR3 is 15 amino acids long. Germline V gene sequence: CDR1 KGHSH, CDR2 LQKENI. V gave up 3 bases and J gave up 3 bases, with 15 bases separating them. The CDR3 reads CASSPSAKELYEQYF. CDR3 nucleotide sequence: TGTGCCAGCTCACCTTCGGCAAAGGAACTCTACGAGCAGTACTTC.

About this clone: This sample also contains other DNA sequences that code for the same CDR3. CDR3 protein: CASSQGGVYEQYF. The CDR3 region has the DNA TGCGCCAGCAGCCAGGGAGGGGTGTATGAGCAGTACTTC. The rearrangement links TRBV4-1 to TRBJ2-7, with 7 positions matching TRBD2. Germline V gene data show CDR1 as MGHRA and CDR2 as YSYEKL. V gave up 3 bases and J gave up 7 bases; unmatched junction bases: 6. CDR3 length equals 13 residues.

Turning to this clone: The same CDR3 is also encoded by other DNA sequences in this sample. The chain has TRBV6-4 and TRBJ1-2, with D perhaps TRBD1 (6 bases). Trimming removed 3 bases at V and 8 bases at J, with 10 bases between. The CDR3 has 12 residues. Looked up from germline, CDR1 is MRHNA and CDR2 is SNTAGT. CDR3 amino acids: CASSDRGGGYTF. CDR3 sequence (DNA): TGTGCCAGCAGTGATCGGGGGGGCGGCTACACCTTC.

The chain is built from TRBV2 and TRBJ1-1, with TRBD1 as a possible D gene (5 bases). Trimming left V 3 bases short and J 11 bases short, with 10 bases between. In germline, CDR1 is SNHLY, CDR2 FYNNEI. The CDR3 sequence is 11 residues long. The DNA of the CDR3 is TGTGCCAGCAGTGAGTTGGGGCGGGCTTTCTTT. Amino acids: CASSELGRAFF.

V is TRBV7-3 and J is TRBJ2-6; D uncertain. The ends were cut back, 2 bases at V and 0 bases at J, with 14 bases in the middle. The germline gives CDR1 SGHTA, CDR2 FQGTGA. CDR3 length: 18 residues. CDR3 sequence (DNA): TGTGCCAGCAGCTTAGCGTATGATTTGGGCTCTGGGGCCAACGTCCTGACTTTC. Residues: CASSLAYDLGSGANVLTF.

The rearrangement joins TRBV18 to TRBJ2-5; 8 nucleotides line up with TRBD1. Germline loops: CDR1 KGHSH, CDR2 LQKENI. The CDR3 is 15 amino acids. The junction had 5 bases not matched to a gene; V was cut back by 3 bases and J by 2 bases. The CDR3 DNA sequence: TGTGCCAGCTCACCTCCCACAGGGGGGCAAGAGACCCAGTACTTC. Its protein is CASSPPTGGQETQYF.

This clone was seen a few times. V is TRBV20-1 and J is TRBJ1-2; the D is unclear. This CDR3 is built from 10 residues. Trimming removed 6 bases at V and 6 bases at J, with 8 bases between. Looked up from germline, CDR1 is DFQATT and CDR2 is SNEGSKA (reference sequence). The CDR3 is CSAEGNGYTF. The DNA for the CDR3 is TGCAGTGCGGAAGGGAATGGCTACACCTTC.

The chain combines TRBV5-1 with TRBJ2-2; no clear D. CDR1 and CDR2 (germline): SGHRS, YFSETQ. The V gene lost 1 base and the J gene lost 4 bases, with 14 bases spanning the gap. This CDR3 region has 16 residues. The CDR3 loop reads CASSLIGTAITGELFF. CDR3 nucleotide sequence: TGCGCCAGCAGCTTGATCGGAACGGCGATCACCGGGGAGCTGTTTTTT.